These 16 T cell receptor beta chains were all obtained from the same sample, sequenced in a study of blood T cell repertoires in COVID-19. Here immunoSEQ multiplex PCR was the method, and the copy in TCRdb shows in-frame clones only, minus some. The top ten clones hold more than 3% of a sample with 140,000 or so clones, 84% of them seen once. Sample: PBMCs or T cells enriched from blood (not recorded which). These TCRs come from a woman aged 50 to 60 with acute COVID-19.

V gene TRBV3-1 (or the pseudogene TRBV3-2) combines with J gene TRBJ1-6; D ambiguous. The CDR3 runs to 12 residues. V lost 4 bases and J 4 bases, leaving 2 bases between the germline ends. In germline, CDR1 is LGHDT, CDR2 YNNKEL (reference sequence). CDR3 sequence: CASSPYNSPLHF. CDR3 DNA: TGTGCCAGCAGCCCATATAATTCACCCCTCCACTTT.

The CDR3 is CASTPVGNYGYTF. DNA of the CDR3: TGTGCCAGCACTCCAGTGGGCAACTATGGCTACACCTTC. The rearrangement links TRBV12-3 or TRBV12-4 to TRBJ1-2; no reliable D call. V gave up 7 bases and J gave up 2 bases, with 11 bases separating them. This CDR3 comprises 13 residues.

The J gene is TRBJ2-5, the V gene TRBV4-1; perhaps TRBD2 as D (6 bases). Germline lookup yields CDR1 MGHRA and CDR2 YSYEKL. Between the trimmed V and J ends, which lost 1 base and 5 bases, there was a span of 14 bases. The CDR3 extends over 15 amino acids. This CDR3 reads CASSQVLREWETQYF. The DNA for the CDR3 is TGCGCCAGCAGCCAAGTTTTGCGGGAATGGGAGACCCAGTACTTC.

V gene TRBV19 combines with J gene TRBJ2-1; 9 positions match TRBD2. The length of the CDR3 is 14 residues. J gave up 10 bases and V 3 bases, and 7 bases lay outside the gene matches. The germline V gene encodes CDR1 LNHDA and CDR2 SQIVND (reference sequence). DNA for the CDR3: TGTGCCAGTAGTATCTTTAGCGGGAGTGGCGAGCAGTTCTTC. Amino acids: CASSIFSGSGEQFF. Full variable domain (remainder filled in from reference TRBV19 and TRBJ2-1): DGGITQSPKYLFRKEGQNVTLSCEQNLNHDAMYWYRQDPGQGLRLIYYSQIVNDFQKGDIAEGYSVSREKKESFPLTVTSAQKNPTAFYLCASSIFSGSGEQFFGPGTRLTVL.

This chain joins TRBV7-9 and TRBJ1-4, with 9 bases matching TRBD1. Germline V gene data show CDR1 as SEHNR and CDR2 as FQNEAQ (reference sequence). The CDR3 covers 15 residues. J was trimmed by 7 bases and V by 4 bases; bases with no gene match: 7. CDR3 loop: CASSSSQGAGEKLFF. As DNA, the CDR3 is TGTGCCAGCAGCTCCTCACAGGGGGCTGGTGAAAAACTGTTTTTT.

This clone was detected only a few times. This rearrangement joins TRBV11-3 to TRBJ2-7; 7 nucleotides match TRBD1. This CDR3 spans 16 amino acids. Looked up from germline, CDR1 is SGHNT and CDR2 is YENEEA. Germline trimming cut 5 bases from V and 4 bases from J; bases unmatched to any gene: 14. CDR3 sequence (DNA): TGTGCCAGCAGCCTGACCGCCGGGACAGCTATATACGAGCAGTACTTC. Translating it yields CASSLTAGTAIYEQYF.

This clone was observed a few times. This chain connects TRBV2 to TRBJ2-7; no clear D gene. Per the germline V gene, CDR1 is SNHLY and CDR2 is FYNNEI. The CDR3 loop spans 11 amino acids. Deletions cut 3 bases from V and 3 bases from J, with 3 bases between. In nucleotides, the CDR3 is TGTGCCAGCAGTGACAGCTACGAGCAGTACTTC. Translating it yields CASSDSYEQYF.

This clone was picked up a small number of times. The chain couples TRBV7-2 to TRBJ1-2; 8 bases are a match to TRBD1. In germline, CDR1 is SGHTA, CDR2 FQGNSA. With V trimmed by 5 bases and J by 5 bases, 13 bases remained unmatched. The CDR3 is made up of 16 amino acids. The CDR3 sequence is CASSPTQSTGVYGYTF. DNA for the CDR3: TGTGCCAGCAGCCCCACACAATCGACAGGGGTATATGGCTACACCTTC.

The chain couples TRBV19 to TRBJ2-1; D possibly corresponds to TRBD2 (6 bases). Germline CDR1 LNHDA, CDR2 SQIVND (reference sequence). The V end lost 3 bases, the J end lost 4 bases, and 13 bases lay between the germline ends. CDR3 size: 15 residues. The CDR3 nucleotides are TGTGCCAGTAGTATCGGGACTCTTAAATACAATGAGCAGTTCTTC. Protein: CASSIGTLKYNEQFF.

The chain employs TRBV10-1 and TRBJ1-1, with a tentative D call TRBD1 (5 bases). Germline CDR1 reads WNHNN; CDR2 reads SYGVQD (reference sequence). This CDR3 has 13 amino acids. The germline V and J ends were trimmed by 7 bases and 1 base, with 10 bases remaining between them. CDR3 sequence (DNA): TGCGCCAGCAAAGACAGAAAGAACACTGAAGCTTTCTTT. Translation: CASKDRKNTEAFF.

This chain links TRBV27 with TRBJ1-1, with no clear D. The CDR3 has 15 residues. Trimming removed 5 bases from V and 1 base from J, with 14 bases in between. Germline loops: CDR1 MNHEY, CDR2 SMNVEV (reference sequence). As DNA, the CDR3 is TGTGCCAGCAGTCCATCCCCACACAGGAACACTGAAGCTTTCTTT. This translates into CASSPSPHRNTEAFF.

The V and J genes are TRBV30 and TRBJ1-5, with 9 bases aligning to TRBD1. Germline lookup yields CDR1 GTSNPN and CDR2 SVGIG (reference sequence). The CDR3 extends over 16 amino acids. The V and J ends lost 0 bases and 3 bases, in that order; junction bases with no gene match: 6. CDR3 DNA sequence: TGTGCCTGGAGTGTCACAGGGGGCATGTTCAATCAGCCCCAGCATTTT. It specifies CAWSVTGGMFNQPQHF.

This chain joins TRBV19 and TRBJ2-1; TRBD2 agrees at 10 bases. There are 16 residues in the CDR3. J gave up 7 bases and V 5 bases, and 11 bases lay outside the gene matches. CDR1 is LNHDA, CDR2 SQIVND, per germline (reference sequence). For the CDR3, the DNA is TGTGCCAGTAGTGAGTCAGCGGGAGGGCGGTGGAATGAGCAGTTCTTC. This gives the protein CASSESAGGRWNEQFF. Together with reference TRBV19 and TRBJ2-1, the CDR3 gives the full variable domain: DGGITQSPKYLFRKEGQNVTLSCEQNLNHDAMYWYRQDPGQGLRLIYYSQIVNDFQKGDIAEGYSVSREKKESFPLTVTSAQKNPTAFYLCASSESAGGRWNEQFFGPGTRLTVL.

J is TRBJ2-2 and V is TRBV7-2; 8 bases map to TRBD1. V dropped 1 base and J dropped 15; count of bases not matched to a gene: 7. This CDR3 has 13 residues. Germline CDR1 and CDR2: SGHTA and FQGNSA. This CDR3 reads CASSLGRTGRMFF. The CDR3 DNA is TGTGCCAGCAGCTTAGGACGGACAGGGAGGATGTTTTTT.

This clone appeared once. The chain combines TRBV4-3 with TRBJ2-3; 12 nucleotides align to TRBD2. There are 18 residues in the CDR3. After removal of 0 bases from V and 0 bases from J, the junction contained 4 bases not matched to a gene. CDR1 is LGHNA, CDR2 YSLEER, per germline. CDR3 coding DNA: TGCGCCAGCAGCCAAGATGCTGGGACTAGCGGGAGCACAGATACGCAGTATTTT. Its protein product is CASSQDAGTSGSTDTQYF.

As DNA, the CDR3 is TGTGCCAGCACTTCGGCTACAGGGACAGAAAAAAGCACTGAAGCTTTCTTT. Translated: CASTSATGTEKSTEAFF. The chain uses TRBV2 and TRBJ1-1; 7 positions match TRBD1. This CDR3 is 17 amino acids long. V was clipped by 7 bases and J by 4 bases; unmatched bases: 18. Germline loops: CDR1 SNHLY, CDR2 FYNNEI.